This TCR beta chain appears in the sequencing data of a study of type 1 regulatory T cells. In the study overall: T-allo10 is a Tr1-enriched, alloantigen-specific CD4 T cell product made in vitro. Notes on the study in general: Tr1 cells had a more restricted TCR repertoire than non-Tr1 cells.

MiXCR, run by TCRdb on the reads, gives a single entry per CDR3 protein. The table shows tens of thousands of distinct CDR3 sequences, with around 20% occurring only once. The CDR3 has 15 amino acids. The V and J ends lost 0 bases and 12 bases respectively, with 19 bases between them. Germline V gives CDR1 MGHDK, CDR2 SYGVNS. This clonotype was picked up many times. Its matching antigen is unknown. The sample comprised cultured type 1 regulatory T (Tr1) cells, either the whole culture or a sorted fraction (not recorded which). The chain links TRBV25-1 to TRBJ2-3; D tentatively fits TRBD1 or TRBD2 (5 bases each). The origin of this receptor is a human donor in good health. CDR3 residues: CASSEYRRGTDIQYF. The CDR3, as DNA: TGTGCCAGCAGTGAATACCGCCGGGGCACAGATATTCAGTATTTT.